The sequence of this TCR beta chain was determined in a study of vaccination and CD4 T cells after COVID-19. As for the study in general: Convalescent donors: six male, four female; seven Caucasian, two Asian, one multiracial, two Hispanic.

The Oncomine TCR Beta short-read assay was what sequenced the DNA obtained from cultured CD4+ T cells. TCRdb passed the PCR reads through MiXCR, listing each CDR3 protein once. The table includes around 9,100 distinct CDR3 sequences, around 70% detected once. Described treatment: approximately nine-day PBMC culture with coronavirus spike peptide pools or control peptides (ViraFEST assay). The ViraFEST method relied on peptide pools to expand antigen-specific T cells, followed by TCR sequencing. In regard to this clonotype: Its cognate antigen is unknown.

Looked up from germline, CDR1 is DFQATT and CDR2 is SNEGSKA (reference sequence). CDR3 length: 17 amino acids. The J segment lost 10 bases and the V segment lost 6 bases, leaving 19 bases of the junction unmatched. This clonotype originated in a human donor who had recovered from COVID-19. The chain employs TRBV20-1 and TRBJ2-1; 12 nucleotides align to TRBD2. What was sequenced was CD4+ T cells from blood, cultured in vitro. In nucleotides, the CDR3 is TGCAGTGCACCCGGACTAGCGGGAAGGATCTTGGTCCAGGAGCAGTTCTTC. Its protein product is CSAPGLAGRILVQEQFF.